Below are 23 T cell receptor beta chains sequenced from a single sample in a study of response to subunit inactivated influenza vaccine. TCRdb processed the RT-PCR reads anew with MiXCR; each CDR3 protein has one entry. The top ten hold roughly 11% of the sample, which has around 650,000 distinct CDR3 sequences, 15% to 17% seen once. The input for sequencing was PBMCs from blood, taken 11 to 12 days after vaccination. The receptors were sampled from a man in his fifties who received an inactivated influenza vaccine.

The gene calls are TRBV3-1 and TRBJ2-3, with a weak D call TRBD2 (6 bases). Trimming removed 1 base at V and 7 bases at J, with 12 bases between. The germline V gene encodes CDR1 LGHDT and CDR2 YNNKEL (reference sequence). This CDR3 spans 14 amino acids. CDR3 in amino acids: CASSQGNSGYTQYF. The CDR3 nucleotides read TGTGCCAGCAGCCAAGGAAATAGCGGATATACGCAGTATTTT.

This clonotype has ten or more counts. V and J are TRBV5-1 and TRBJ2-5; D remains unclear. Germline values: CDR1 SGHRS, CDR2 YFSETQ. This CDR3 has 15 amino acids. Trimming pared 1 base from V and 2 bases from J, leaving 12 bases between. This chain's CDR3 is CASSLSLSTQETQYF. The DNA for the CDR3 is TGCGCCAGCAGCTTGTCCTTATCAACACAAGAGACCCAGTACTTC. Full variable domain (rest looked up from reference TRBV5-1 and TRBJ2-5): KAGVTQTPRYLIKTRGQQVTLSCSPISGHRSVSWYQQTPGQGLQFLFEYFSETQRNKGNFPGRFSGRQFSNSRSEMNVSTLELGDSALYLCASSLSLSTQETQYFGPGTRLLVL.

This clonotype was seen a few times. The rearrangement uses TRBV15 and TRBJ2-1, with TRBD2 identical over 9 bases. Trimming took 0 bases from V and 0 from J; bases not matched to a gene: 0. Germline-derived CDR1 and CDR2 are LNHNV and YYDKDF (reference sequence). This CDR3 has 16 residues. The CDR3 spells CATSREAGGSYNEQFF. Written as DNA, the CDR3 is TGTGCCACCAGCAGAGAAGCGGGGGGCTCCTACAATGAGCAGTTCTTC.

The chain employs TRBV12-3 or TRBV12-4 and TRBJ2-3; D uncertain. The CDR3 contains 16 residues. The V end lost 3 bases, the J end lost 2 bases, and 15 bases lay between the germline ends. The CDR3 DNA sequence: TGTGCCAGCAGTTTTGGGTTCAGGATTTCCACAGATACGCAGTATTTT. Encoded protein: CASSFGFRISTDTQYF.

This chain uses TRBV4-3 with TRBJ2-7; the D is unclear. The ends were cut back, 0 bases at V and 6 bases at J, with 15 bases in the middle. This CDR3 region has 15 residues. Germline CDR1 and CDR2: LGHNA and YSLEER. The CDR3 loop is CASSQEITRSAEQYF. The CDR3 nucleotides read TGCGCCAGCAGCCAAGAAATTACAAGGAGTGCCGAGCAGTACTTC.

The chain joins TRBV11-2 to TRBJ2-6, with D perhaps given as TRBD1 or TRBD2 (5 bases each). This CDR3 contains 15 residues. V lost 4 bases and J 2 bases, leaving 9 bases between the germline ends. The germline V gene has CDR1 SGHAT and CDR2 FQNNGV. Here the CDR3 reads CASSWDGAGANVLTF. The CDR3 coding sequence is TGTGCCAGCAGCTGGGACGGGGCTGGGGCCAACGTCCTGACTTTC.

This clonotype was detected ten times or more. The rearrangement links TRBV20-1 to TRBJ2-1, with D unresolved. Germline V gene data show CDR1 as DFQATT and CDR2 as SNEGSKA (reference sequence). CDR3 length: 12 residues. CDR3 sequence reads: CSVVDQYNEQFF. CDR3 nucleotide sequence: TGCAGCGTGGTGGATCAATACAATGAGCAGTTCTTC.

The chain combines TRBV18 with TRBJ2-5; D uncertain. Germline V gene lookup returns CDR1 KGHSH and CDR2 LQKENI. Trimming took 0 bases from V and 9 from J, leaving 8 bases between them. The CDR3 is made up of 12 amino acids. The CDR3 coding sequence is TGTGCCAGCTCACCACCGACCTCGGCCCAGTACTTC. This gives the protein CASSPPTSAQYF.

V and J are TRBV14 and TRBJ2-6; either TRBD1 or TRBD2 may fit D (5 bases each). This CDR3 comprises 17 residues. CDR1 is SGHDN and CDR2 is FVKESK in the germline V gene. V dropped 8 bases and J dropped 0 bases, with 17 bases sitting between them. DNA for the CDR3: TGTGCCAGCGGGACCATTAGGGCATTCTCTGGGGCCAACGTCCTGACTTTC. Translating it yields CASGTIRAFSGANVLTF.

This clonotype was detected only a few times. This chain links TRBV20-1 with TRBJ2-3, with 11 bases lining up with TRBD2. Germline V gives CDR1 DFQATT, CDR2 SNEGSKA (reference sequence). V dropped 6 bases and J dropped 4; count of bases not matched to a gene: 21. The length of the CDR3 is 19 residues. This CDR3 reads CSAAGVIAGGPRGADTQYF. The CDR3, as DNA: TGCAGTGCCGCAGGTGTGATAGCGGGAGGGCCTCGTGGTGCAGATACGCAGTATTTT.

The rearrangement joins TRBV28 to TRBJ1-1, with D possibly TRBD1 on 5 matching bases. This CDR3 contains 14 residues. V lost 3 bases and J lost 4, with 12 bases in between. Per germline, CDR1 MDHEN and CDR2 SYDVKM. CDR3 coding DNA: TGTGCCAGCAGTTTCCATGGGGACCGCACTGAAGCTTTCTTT. Its protein product is CASSFHGDRTEAFF.

The chain carries TRBV15 and TRBJ1-1; no firm D call. Trimming cost V 1 base and J 2 bases, with 8 bases left between them. The CDR3 totals 14 residues. Germline values: CDR1 LNHNV, CDR2 YYDKDF (reference sequence). For the CDR3, the DNA is TGTGCCACCAGCAGAGGCGGCTTTAACACTGAAGCTTTCTTT. This translates into CATSRGGFNTEAFF.

This chain's CDR3 is CASSRPGRIETQYF. The CDR3 nucleotides read TGTGCCAGCAGCAGACCGGGACGGATTGAGACCCAGTACTTC. This chain links TRBV7-2 with TRBJ2-5, with D perhaps given as TRBD1 or TRBD2 (5 bases each). V gave up 5 bases and J gave up 5 bases, with 15 bases separating them. This CDR3 has 14 amino acids. Germline loops: CDR1 SGHTA, CDR2 FQGNSA. Looking up the rest from reference TRBV7-2 and TRBJ2-5 gives the full variable domain: GAGVSQSPSNKVTEKGKDVELRCDPISGHTALYWYRQSLGQGLEFLIYFQGNSAPDKSGLPSDRFSAERTGGSVSTLTIQRTQQEDSAVYLCASSRPGRIETQYFGPGTRLLVL.

V gene TRBV20-1 combines with J gene TRBJ2-2; 10 nucleotides line up with TRBD1. With V trimmed by 0 bases and J by 4 bases, 5 bases remained unmatched. Per the germline V gene, CDR1 is DFQATT and CDR2 is SNEGSKA (reference sequence). The CDR3 has 16 amino acids. The CDR3 coding sequence is TGCAGTGCTAGAGATGGGGGGACAGGGGTCACCGGGGAGCTGTTTTTT. Encoded protein: CSARDGGTGVTGELFF.

This chain links TRBV18 with TRBJ1-1; maybe TRBD1 (6 bases). Trimming pared 4 bases from V and 6 bases from J, leaving 9 bases between. The length of the CDR3 is 12 residues. Germline V gives CDR1 KGHSH, CDR2 LQKENI. DNA for the CDR3: TGTGCCAGCTCACTAAACAGGGCTGAAGCTTTCTTT. This codes for CASSLNRAEAFF.

This clonotype was counted many times. The CDR3 coding sequence is TGTGCCAGTGGACAGAGCTCCTACGAGCAGTACTTC. This gives the protein CASGQSSYEQYF. J is TRBJ2-7 and V is TRBV12-3 or TRBV12-4; the D gene is possibly TRBD1 (6 bases). CDR3 length: 12 amino acids. V lost 9 bases and J 0 bases, leaving 9 bases between the germline ends.

V is TRBV25-1 and J is TRBJ1-2; unclear D gene. V was shortened by 7 bases and J by 8 bases, with 17 bases between the two germline ends. This CDR3 has 13 residues. Germline-derived CDR1 and CDR2 are MGHDK and SYGVNS. CDR3 region: CASTPSRVGGYTF. The CDR3 DNA follows: TGTGCCAGCACGCCGAGTAGGGTAGGAGGCTACACCTTC.

The J gene is TRBJ2-2, the V gene TRBV20-1, with TRBD2 matching over 11 bases. Germline V gene data show CDR1 as DFQATT and CDR2 as SNEGSKA (reference sequence). This CDR3 region has 17 residues. Trimming at V came to 2 bases and at J to 0 bases, leaving 5 bases not matched to a gene. CDR3 in amino acids: CSARLLTSGTNTGELFF. The CDR3 region has the DNA TGCAGTGCTAGACTGTTGACTAGCGGGACGAACACCGGGGAGCTGTTTTTT.

This clonotype was recorded many times. The chain couples TRBV20-1 to TRBJ2-1, with unresolved D. V was pared by 6 bases and J by 0 bases, with 12 bases between. Per germline, CDR1 DFQATT and CDR2 SNEGSKA (reference sequence). This CDR3 has 14 residues. CDR3 amino acids: CSAQTALSYNEQFF. CDR3 DNA: TGCAGTGCCCAGACGGCTCTCTCCTACAATGAGCAGTTCTTC.

This clonotype has more than one count but fewer than ten. The chain is built from TRBV3-1 and TRBJ2-7, with 10 bases that match TRBD1. The CDR3 runs to 17 residues. Germline loops: CDR1 LGHDT, CDR2 YNNKEL (reference sequence). V trimming: 1 base; J trimming: 7 bases; junction bases outside the gene matches: 13. CDR3 coding DNA: TGTGCCAGCAGCCAAGTACCTGGGACAGGGGATATCAGGGAGCAGTACTTC. It specifies CASSQVPGTGDIREQYF.

The V call is TRBV3-1, the J call TRBJ1-1; a weak D match, TRBD1 (6 bases). Trimming removed 6 bases at V and 7 bases at J, with 21 bases between. Germline CDR1 reads LGHDT; CDR2 reads YNNKEL (reference sequence). The CDR3 is made up of 15 amino acids. The CDR3 DNA follows: TGTGCCAGCAGGGCCACATCCCAGGGGTTCCGTGAAGCTTTCTTT. Its translation: CASRATSQGFREAFF. Full variable domain (remainder filled in from reference TRBV3-1 and TRBJ1-1): DTAVSQTPKYLVTQMGNDKSIKCEQNLGHDTMYWYKQDSKKFLKIMFSYNNKELIINETVPNRFSPKSPDKAHLNLHINSLELGDSAVYFCASRATSQGFREAFFGQGTRLTVV.

The chain carries TRBV4-3 and TRBJ2-7; 8 bases fit TRBD2. Germline V CDR1 and CDR2: LGHNA, YSLEER. There are 15 residues in the CDR3. V dropped 1 base and J dropped 5; count of bases not matched to a gene: 7. The DNA of the CDR3 is TGCGCCAGCAGCCAAGGGAATAGCGGGATCAACGAGCAGTACTTC. Protein product: CASSQGNSGINEQYF.

This clonotype was seen many times. The chain employs TRBV12-3 or TRBV12-4 and TRBJ1-1, with unresolved D. The CDR3 consists of 12 residues. Trimming removed 7 bases from V and 9 bases from J, with 15 bases in between. DNA for the CDR3: TGTGCCAGCACAAAATTGTCTGGTCAAGCTTTCTTT. Its translation is CASTKLSGQAFF.